The 32 T cell receptor beta chains below come from one sample, sequenced in a study of Graves' ophthalmopathy and Graves' hyperthyroidism. Using RNA transcripts, the TCR beta CDR3 regions were amplified. RT-PCR with HTBI primers came first, then second-round multiplex PCR. TCRdb reprocessed the multiplex PCR reads with MiXCR, giving one entry per CDR3 protein. The sample lists almost 750,000 distinct CDR3 sequences, around 40% seen once, with approximately 46% in the top ten. Material for sequencing was peripheral blood. The receptors come from an adult man with Graves' ophthalmopathy.

The chain is built from TRBV29-1 and TRBJ1-2; 9 bases are shared with TRBD1. The CDR3 has 12 amino acids. The germline V gene has CDR1 SQVTM and CDR2 ANQGSEA. Here the CDR3 reads CSPNRGRNGYTF. CDR3 nucleotides: TGCAGTCCCAACAGGGGGCGGAATGGCTACACCTTC.

This sequence joins TRBV29-1 and TRBJ1-1; D is ambiguous. The CDR3 totals 11 residues. The germline V and J ends were trimmed by 3 bases and 5 bases, with 7 bases remaining between them. Per the germline V gene, CDR1 is SQVTM and CDR2 is ANQGSEA. The chain's CDR3 is CSVDRRTEAFF. CDR3 nucleotides: TGCAGCGTTGATCGAAGGACTGAAGCTTTCTTT.

V usage is TRBV7-9 and J usage is TRBJ2-2; no firm D call. V gave up 8 bases and J gave up 3 bases, with 10 bases separating them. Germline V lookup: CDR1 SEHNR, CDR2 FQNEAQ (reference sequence). This CDR3 has 13 residues. The CDR3 region is CASLTRDTGELFF. The CDR3 coding sequence is TGTGCCAGCCTTACCCGGGACACCGGGGAGCTGTTTTTT.

Comments on this clonotype: A much larger clone is a single base away; this may be a read error. This rearrangement joins TRBV7-2 to TRBJ1-2; D may be TRBD1 (5 bases). Germline loops: CDR1 SGHTA, CDR2 FQGNSA. This CDR3 is 12 amino acids long. Trimming removed 5 bases at V and 8 bases at J, with 12 bases between. The CDR3 DNA sequence: TGTGCCAGCAGCCGCGTAGGGGTCGGCTACACCTTC. Its protein product is CASSRVGVGYTF.

This clonotype has only one observation. This rearrangement joins TRBV10-2 to TRBJ2-7, with 10 bases matching TRBD2. This CDR3 is built from 15 residues. Germline loops: CDR1 WSHSY, CDR2 SAAADI. The V and J ends lost 6 bases and 1 base, in that order; junction bases with no gene match: 6. The CDR3 spells CASSGTGLASYEQYF. The CDR3 DNA sequence: TGCGCCAGCAGCGGGACGGGACTAGCGTCCTACGAGCAGTACTTC.

V gene TRBV29-1 combines with J gene TRBJ1-1; possible D gene TRBD1, 6 bases. Germline V CDR1 and CDR2: SQVTM, ANQGSEA. The V end lost 0 bases, the J end lost 6 bases, and 14 bases lay between the germline ends. This CDR3 comprises 14 residues. CDR3 sequence: CSVEDQGGSSEAFF. In nucleotides, the CDR3 is TGCAGCGTTGAAGATCAAGGGGGGAGCTCTGAAGCTTTCTTT.

For this clonotype: The junction and the germline gene differ at one end; a read error may be behind it. The J gene is TRBJ1-1, the V gene TRBV12-3 or TRBV12-4; TRBD1 might be the D (6 bases). The CDR3 spans 14 residues. The CDR3 bases are TGTGCCGGCAGTCCTACGGGACAAGGCACTGAAGCTTTCTTT. It is translated as CAGSPTGQGTEAFF.

This clonotype was seen repeatedly, ten times or more. A junction end diverges from the germline sequence, so it may reflect a read error. The rearrangement uses TRBV24-1 and TRBJ1-5; 7 bases align to TRBD1. Germline lookup yields CDR1 KGHDR and CDR2 SFDVKD. The CDR3 contains 15 residues. CDR3 sequence: CASSPRGTGNQPQHF. The CDR3 DNA follows: TGTGCCAGCAGTCCCCGGGGGACAGGCAATCAGCCCCAGCATTTT.

On this clonotype itself: The junction and the germline gene differ at one end; a read error may be behind it. The chain has TRBV25-1 and TRBJ1-1; 8 nucleotides agree with TRBD1. CDR1 is MGHDK and CDR2 is SYGVNS in the germline V gene. This CDR3 region has 12 residues. The CDR3 sequence is CASSPADGQGFF. CDR3 DNA: TGTGCCAGCAGTCCTGCCGACGGACAGGGCTTTTTT.

This chain uses TRBV9 with TRBJ1-2; 8 bases are a match to TRBD1. Germline CDR1 SGDLS, CDR2 YYNGEE. The junction had 6 bases not matched to a gene; V was cut back by 0 bases and J by 8 bases. CDR3 length: 14 amino acids. CDR3 amino acids: CASSVDQGAGGYTF. The CDR3 coding sequence is TGTGCCAGCAGCGTAGATCAGGGGGCGGGGGGCTACACCTTC.

The chain joins TRBV7-9 to TRBJ1-3; 8 bases fit TRBD1. The CDR3 covers 14 residues. In germline, CDR1 is SEHNR, CDR2 FQNEAQ (reference sequence). V trimming: 5 bases; J trimming: 9 bases; junction bases outside the gene matches: 9. The DNA for the CDR3 is TGTGCCAGCAGCAGGACAGGGATCGGGACCACCATATATTTT. It is translated as CASSRTGIGTTIYF. The variable domain in full, with the rest retrieved from reference TRBV7-9 and TRBJ1-3, is DTGVSQNPRHKITKRGQNVTFRCDPISEHNRLYWYRQTLGQGPEFLTYFQNEAQLEKSRLLSDRFSAERPKGSFSTLEIQRTEQGDSAMYLCASSRTGIGTTIYFGEGSWLTVV.

The chain has TRBV20-1 and TRBJ2-7; 8 bases match TRBD1. Losses at the gene ends were 3 bases for V and 4 bases for J; bases not matched to a gene: 17. Germline V CDR1 and CDR2: DFQATT, SNEGSKA (reference sequence). CDR3 length: 17 amino acids. CDR3 in DNA: TGCAGTGCTAGCGGAGGCGGCGGGACAGGCCTCGGGTACGAGCAGTACTTC. Amino acids: CSASGGGGTGLGYEQYF.

About this clonotype: The junction differs from germline at one of its ends, possibly a read error. The chain uses TRBV10-3 and TRBJ2-5, with a possible D match to TRBD2 (5 bases). CDR1 and CDR2 (germline): ENHRY, SYGVKD. This CDR3 region has 14 residues. The CDR3 loop is CASSYSRGRETQYF. DNA of the CDR3: TGTGCCAGCAGTTACAGTCGGGGAAGAGAGACCCAGTACTTC.

This clonotype was counted at least ten times. The J gene is TRBJ2-5, the V gene TRBV7-9; 8 positions agree with TRBD1. The J segment lost 2 bases and the V segment lost 5 bases, leaving 7 bases of the junction unmatched. This CDR3 contains 15 residues. CDR1 is SEHNR, CDR2 FQNEAQ, per germline (reference sequence). The chain's CDR3 is CASSHGQGGQETQYF. DNA for the CDR3: TGTGCCAGCAGCCACGGACAGGGCGGGCAAGAGACCCAGTACTTC.

This clonotype has at least ten counts. The junction departs from the called germline gene at one end, perhaps through a read error. V and J are TRBV4-2 and TRBJ2-5, with D hard to call. The germline V gene has CDR1 LGHNA and CDR2 YNFKEQ. The CDR3 consists of 13 residues. The CDR3 DNA reads TGTGCCAGCAGACAAGGCGGAGCGGAGACCCAGTACTTC. It encodes CASRQGGAETQYF.

The chain couples TRBV5-5 to TRBJ1-1, with 7 bases identical to TRBD1. CDR1 is SGHKS, CDR2 YYEKEE, per germline (reference sequence). The CDR3 totals 13 residues. Trimming took 4 bases from V and 11 from J; bases not matched to a gene: 11. CDR3: CASSARQGGMAFF. In DNA, the CDR3 is TGTGCCAGCAGCGCTAGACAGGGCGGGATGGCTTTCTTT.

This clonotype showed up just a few times. This chain uses TRBV5-5 with TRBJ1-5; D gene ambiguous. The CDR3 sequence is 14 residues long. The V and J ends lost 2 bases and 3 bases respectively, with 9 bases between them. CDR1 is SGHKS and CDR2 is YYEKEE in the germline V gene (reference sequence). DNA of the CDR3: TGTGCCAGCAGCTTCCTGTGGATCAATCAGCCCCAGCATTTT. This codes for CASSFLWINQPQHF.

This clonotype was picked up a small number of times. The V call is TRBV2, the J call TRBJ2-3; D gene unclear. Germline CDR1 and CDR2: SNHLY and FYNNEI. Between the trimmed V and J ends, which lost 8 bases and 3 bases, there was a span of 15 bases. The CDR3 totals 14 residues. The CDR3 sequence: CASFDSSITDTQYF. In DNA form, the CDR3 reads TGTGCCAGCTTTGACTCCAGCATAACAGATACGCAGTATTTT.

This clonotype was recorded a few times. The chain links TRBV19 to TRBJ2-5; TRBD1 agrees at 9 bases. Losses at the gene ends were 4 bases for V and 3 bases for J; bases not matched to a gene: 3. Germline V CDR1 and CDR2: LNHDA, SQIVND (reference sequence). This CDR3 has 14 amino acids. The CDR3 loop reads CASSTWDREETQYF. The CDR3 DNA is TGTGCCAGTAGTACCTGGGACAGGGAAGAGACCCAGTACTTC.

This rearrangement joins TRBV2 to TRBJ1-2; 7 bases are a match to TRBD1. Germline V CDR1 and CDR2: SNHLY, FYNNEI. V lost 6 bases, J lost 8 bases, and 9 bases stayed unmatched. This CDR3 region has 13 residues. The CDR3, as DNA: TGTGCCAGCAGCGGGGCAGGGGGTCGAGGCTACACCTTC. It encodes CASSGAGGRGYTF.

This rearrangement joins TRBV15 to TRBJ2-7; 10 nucleotides agree with TRBD2. The CDR3 extends over 15 amino acids. J was trimmed by 7 bases and V by 8 bases; bases with no gene match: 14. Germline-derived CDR1 and CDR2 are LNHNV and YYDKDF (reference sequence). The CDR3 protein is CATYERGGSYNEQYF. In DNA, the CDR3 is TGTGCCACCTACGAGCGGGGGGGCTCTTACAATGAGCAGTACTTC. Combining the CDR3 with reference TRBV15 and TRBJ2-7 gives the whole variable domain DAMVIQNPRYQVTQFGKPVTLSCSQTLNHNVMYWYQQKSSQAPKLLFHYYDKDFNNEADTPDNFQSRRPNTSFCFLDIRSPGLGDTAMYLCATYERGGSYNEQYFGPGTRLTVT.

This rearrangement joins TRBV25-1 to TRBJ2-2; 7 bases match TRBD2. CDR1 is MGHDK, CDR2 SYGVNS, per germline. The V gene end was trimmed by 5 bases and the J gene end by 3 bases; junction bases not matched to a gene: 12. The CDR3 covers 17 residues. Here the CDR3 reads CASSSHERDKDTGELFF. CDR3 nucleotides: TGTGCCAGCAGTTCACACGAGCGGGATAAGGACACCGGGGAGCTGTTTTTT.

This clonotype occurred a few times. V gene TRBV20-1 combines with J gene TRBJ2-7, with 11 positions matching TRBD2. Germline V CDR1 and CDR2: DFQATT, SNEGSKA (reference sequence). The CDR3 has 17 residues. J was trimmed by 2 bases and V by 4 bases; bases with no gene match: 13. DNA of the CDR3: TGCAGTGCTAAAGAGTGGGCTAGCGGGGGGTCGGCCTACGAGCAGTACTTC. This translates into CSAKEWASGGSAYEQYF.

This clonotype was observed at least ten times. The chain couples TRBV29-1 to TRBJ2-2; the D is unclear. V was cut by 4 bases and J by 8 bases, with 14 bases left in between. The germline V gene has CDR1 SQVTM and CDR2 ANQGSEA. This CDR3 is built from 13 residues. As DNA, the CDR3 is TGCAGCGTTGGTCCCGGGTACCAGGGGGAGCTGTTTTTT. Its translation: CSVGPGYQGELFF.

This chain uses TRBV7-2 with TRBJ1-2; the D is unclear. The CDR3 is made up of 13 amino acids. Germline lookup yields CDR1 SGHTA and CDR2 FQGNSA. Trimming shortened V by 5 bases and J by 4 bases, and 11 bases separated the two germline ends. CDR3 protein: CASSQRGGYGYTF. The CDR3 DNA is TGTGCCAGCAGCCAGAGAGGAGGCTATGGCTACACCTTC.

This clonotype was picked up many times. V is TRBV7-9 and J is TRBJ1-2, with D perhaps matching TRBD1 (5 bases). The CDR3 extends over 15 amino acids. The germline V gene has CDR1 SEHNR and CDR2 FQNEAQ (reference sequence). The V end was cut by 4 bases, the J end by 4 bases, with 16 bases between. The CDR3: CASSSAVGTGYGYTF. The DNA of the CDR3 is TGTGCCAGCAGCTCCGCCGTAGGGACGGGCTATGGCTACACCTTC.

The gene calls are TRBV7-9 and TRBJ1-2, with a weak D call TRBD1 (6 bases). The CDR3 is made up of 13 amino acids. Germline CDR1 is SEHNR and CDR2 is FQNEAQ (reference sequence). Trimming took 5 bases from V and 14 from J, leaving 21 bases between them. The CDR3 nucleotides are TGTGCCAGCAGCCCCGGGACAATGGGCTCGGGGACCTTC. Its translation: CASSPGTMGSGTF.

This clonotype was recorded at least ten times. V is TRBV29-1 and J is TRBJ1-4, with a weak D call TRBD1 (5 bases). Deletions cut 1 base from V and 4 bases from J, with 10 bases between. This CDR3 has 14 amino acids. CDR1 is SQVTM, CDR2 ANQGSEA, per germline. DNA of the CDR3: TGCAGCGTTGAAGGTCGTCAGGGTAATGAAAAACTGTTTTTT. It yields the protein CSVEGRQGNEKLFF.

The chain is built from TRBV29-1 and TRBJ1-4, with 7 bases fitting TRBD1. V was clipped by 3 bases and J by 5 bases; unmatched bases: 6. CDR1 is SQVTM, CDR2 ANQGSEA, per germline. The CDR3 runs 14 residues. CDR3 DNA sequence: TGCAGCGTTGACACGACAGGGTACAATGAAAAACTGTTTTTT. The encoded protein is CSVDTTGYNEKLFF.

This clonotype showed up many times. The chain couples TRBV20-1 to TRBJ1-1, with no clear D. CDR3 length: 13 amino acids. V was trimmed by 2 bases and J by 2 bases, leaving 9 bases between them. CDR1 and CDR2 (germline): DFQATT, SNEGSKA (reference sequence). CDR3 bases: TGCAGTGCTAGAATGGACGGTAACACTGAAGCTTTCTTT. Protein: CSARMDGNTEAFF.

The V and J genes are TRBV25-1 and TRBJ2-6; weak D call: TRBD2 (6 bases). The V gene's germline CDR1 is MGHDK and CDR2 SYGVNS. V was clipped by 6 bases and J by 0 bases, with 18 bases between them. The CDR3 has 18 residues. The CDR3 reads CASSPRLTGDSGANVLTF. DNA for the CDR3: TGTGCCAGCAGCCCGCGACTAACGGGGGACTCTGGGGCCAACGTCCTGACTTTC.

On this clonotype itself: A much larger clone differs from this one at a single base, so this may be a read error. The chain has TRBV7-2 and TRBJ2-5, with D possibly TRBD1 on 6 matching bases. The CDR3 contains 12 residues. The germline V gene has CDR1 SGHTA and CDR2 FQGNSA. CDR3 sequence reads: CASSYAQGIQCF. As DNA, the CDR3 is TGTGCCAGCAGTTACGCGCAGGGGATCCAGTGCTTC.